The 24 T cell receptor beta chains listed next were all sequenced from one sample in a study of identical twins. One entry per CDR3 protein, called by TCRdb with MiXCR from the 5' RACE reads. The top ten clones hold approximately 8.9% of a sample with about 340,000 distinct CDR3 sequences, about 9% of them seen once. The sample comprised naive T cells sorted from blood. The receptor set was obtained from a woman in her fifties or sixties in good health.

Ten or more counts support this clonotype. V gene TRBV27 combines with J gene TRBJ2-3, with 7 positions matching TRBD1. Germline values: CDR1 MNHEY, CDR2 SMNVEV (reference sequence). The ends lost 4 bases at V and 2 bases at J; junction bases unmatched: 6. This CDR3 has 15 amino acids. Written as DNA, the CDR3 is TGTGCCAGCAGTTCAGGGACAGCTAACACAGATACGCAGTATTTT. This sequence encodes CASSSGTANTDTQYF.

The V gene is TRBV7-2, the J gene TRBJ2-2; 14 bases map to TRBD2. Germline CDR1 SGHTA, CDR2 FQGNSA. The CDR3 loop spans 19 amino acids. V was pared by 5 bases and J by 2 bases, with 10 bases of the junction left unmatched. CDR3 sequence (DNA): TGTGCCAGCAGCCTCCCCCCGGGACTAGCGGGAGCTAACACCGGGGAGCTGTTTTTT. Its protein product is CASSLPPGLAGANTGELFF.

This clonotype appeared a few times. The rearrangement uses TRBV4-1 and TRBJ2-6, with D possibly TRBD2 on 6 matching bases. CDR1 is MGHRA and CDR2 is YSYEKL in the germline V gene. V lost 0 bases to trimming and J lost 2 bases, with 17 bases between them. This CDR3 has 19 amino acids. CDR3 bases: TGCGCCAGCAGCCAAGAGTCTGGAGGGGAGAGCACTGGGGCCAACGTCCTGACTTTC. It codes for CASSQESGGESTGANVLTF.

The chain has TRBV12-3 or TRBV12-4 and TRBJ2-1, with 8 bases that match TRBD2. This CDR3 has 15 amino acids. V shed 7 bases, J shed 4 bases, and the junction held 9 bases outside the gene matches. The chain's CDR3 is CASTPWASGYNEQFF. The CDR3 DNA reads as TGTGCCAGCACTCCTTGGGCTAGCGGGTACAATGAGCAGTTCTTC.

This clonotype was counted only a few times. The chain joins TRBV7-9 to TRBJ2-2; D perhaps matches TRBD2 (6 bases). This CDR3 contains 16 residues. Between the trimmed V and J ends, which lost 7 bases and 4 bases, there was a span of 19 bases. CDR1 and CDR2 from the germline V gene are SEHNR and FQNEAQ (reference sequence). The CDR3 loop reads CASTSRASDGTGELFF. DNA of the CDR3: TGTGCCAGCACCTCCCGGGCTAGCGACGGCACCGGGGAGCTGTTTTTT.

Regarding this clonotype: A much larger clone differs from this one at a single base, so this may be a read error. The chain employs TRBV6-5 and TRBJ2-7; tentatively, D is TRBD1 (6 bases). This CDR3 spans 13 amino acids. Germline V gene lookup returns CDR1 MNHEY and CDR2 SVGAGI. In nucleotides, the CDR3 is TGTGCCAGCAGCAACGACAGGCTCTACGAGCTGTACTTC. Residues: CASSNDRLYELYF.

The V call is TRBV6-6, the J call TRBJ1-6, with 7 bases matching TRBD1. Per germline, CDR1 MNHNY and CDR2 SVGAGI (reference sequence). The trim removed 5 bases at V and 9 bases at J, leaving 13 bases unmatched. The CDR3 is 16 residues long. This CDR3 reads CASSKARQGRSSPLHF. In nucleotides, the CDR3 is TGTGCCAGCAGTAAAGCTCGACAGGGACGGTCTTCACCCCTCCACTTT.

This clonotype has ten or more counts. This CDR3 reads CASRAGVATQYF. In nucleotides, the CDR3 is TGTGCCAGTCGAGCGGGAGTGGCTACGCAGTATTTT. This chain connects TRBV2 to TRBJ2-3, with 8 positions matching TRBD2. CDR1 and CDR2 from the germline V gene are SNHLY and FYNNEI. Trimming took 9 bases from V and 8 from J; bases not matched to a gene: 7. CDR3 length equals 12 residues. Together with reference TRBV2 and TRBJ2-3, the CDR3 gives the full variable domain: EPEVTQTPSHQVTQMGQEVILRCVPISNHLYFYWYRQILGQKVEFLVSFYNNEISEKSEIFDDQFSVERPDGSNFTLKIRSTKLEDSAMYFCASRAGVATQYFGPGTRLTVL.

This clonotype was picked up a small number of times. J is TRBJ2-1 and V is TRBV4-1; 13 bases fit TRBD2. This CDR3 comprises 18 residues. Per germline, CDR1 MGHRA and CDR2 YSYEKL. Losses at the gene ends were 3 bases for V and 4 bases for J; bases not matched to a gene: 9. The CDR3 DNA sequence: TGCGCCAGCAGCCACGGACTAGCGGGAGTGTCCCGGTACAATGAGCAGTTCTTC. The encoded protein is CASSHGLAGVSRYNEQFF.

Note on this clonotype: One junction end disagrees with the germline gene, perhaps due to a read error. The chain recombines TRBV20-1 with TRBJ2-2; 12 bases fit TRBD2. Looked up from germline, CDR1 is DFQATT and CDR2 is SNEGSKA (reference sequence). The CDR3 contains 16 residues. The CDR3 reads CSAGDVLAGGTGELFF. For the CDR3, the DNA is TGCAGTGCTGGAGATGTACTAGCGGGAGGCACCGGGGAGCTGTTTTTT.

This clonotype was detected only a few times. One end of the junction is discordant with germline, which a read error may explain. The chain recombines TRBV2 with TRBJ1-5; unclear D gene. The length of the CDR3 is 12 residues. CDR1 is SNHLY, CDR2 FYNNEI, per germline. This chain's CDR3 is CASSPSYQPQHF. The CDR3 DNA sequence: TGTGCCAGCAGTCCTAGCTATCAGCCCCAGCATTTT.

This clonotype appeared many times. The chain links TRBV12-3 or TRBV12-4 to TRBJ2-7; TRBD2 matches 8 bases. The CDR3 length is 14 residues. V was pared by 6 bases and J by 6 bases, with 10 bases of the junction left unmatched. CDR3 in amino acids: CASRPGGRTSEQYF. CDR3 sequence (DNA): TGTGCCAGCAGGCCGGGCGGGAGGACCTCCGAGCAGTACTTC.

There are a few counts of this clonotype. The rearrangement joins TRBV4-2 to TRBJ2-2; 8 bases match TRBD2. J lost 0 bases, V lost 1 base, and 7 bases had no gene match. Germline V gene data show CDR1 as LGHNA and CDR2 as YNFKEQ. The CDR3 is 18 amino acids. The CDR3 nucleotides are TGTGCCAGCAGCCAAGCGGGAGGGCTCACTACGAACACCGGGGAGCTGTTTTTT. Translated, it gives CASSQAGGLTTNTGELFF.

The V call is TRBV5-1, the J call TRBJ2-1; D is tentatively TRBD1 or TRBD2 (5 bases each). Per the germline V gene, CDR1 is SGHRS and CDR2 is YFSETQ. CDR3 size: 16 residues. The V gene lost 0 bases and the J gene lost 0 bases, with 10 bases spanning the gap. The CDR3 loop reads CASSLAGTHSYNEQFF. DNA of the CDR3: TGCGCCAGCAGCTTGGCCGGGACCCACTCCTACAATGAGCAGTTCTTC.

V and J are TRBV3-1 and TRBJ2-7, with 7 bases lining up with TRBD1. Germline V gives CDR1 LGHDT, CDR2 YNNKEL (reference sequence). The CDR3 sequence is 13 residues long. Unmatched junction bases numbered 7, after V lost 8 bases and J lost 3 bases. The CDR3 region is CASSGTDNYEQYF. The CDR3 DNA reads TGTGCCAGCTCCGGGACAGATAACTACGAGCAGTACTTC.

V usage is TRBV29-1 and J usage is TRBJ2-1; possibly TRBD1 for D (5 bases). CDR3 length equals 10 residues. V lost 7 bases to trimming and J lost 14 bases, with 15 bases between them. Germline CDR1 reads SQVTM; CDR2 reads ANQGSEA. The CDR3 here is CSGRGHDEFF. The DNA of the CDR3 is TGCAGCGGCCGAGGACATGACGAGTTCTTC.

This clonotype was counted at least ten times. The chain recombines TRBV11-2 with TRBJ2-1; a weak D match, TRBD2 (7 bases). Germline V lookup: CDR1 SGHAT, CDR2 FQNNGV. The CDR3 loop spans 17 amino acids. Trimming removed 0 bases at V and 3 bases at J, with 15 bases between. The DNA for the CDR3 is TGTGCCAGCAGCTTAGAGAGTAGGGGGGACTACTACAATGAGCAGTTCTTC. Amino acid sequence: CASSLESRGDYYNEQFF.

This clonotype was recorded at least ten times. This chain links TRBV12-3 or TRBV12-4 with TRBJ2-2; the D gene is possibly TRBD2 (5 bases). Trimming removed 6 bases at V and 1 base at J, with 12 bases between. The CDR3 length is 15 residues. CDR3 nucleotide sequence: TGTGCCAGCAGCCTTACTAGGAAGAACACCGGGGAGCTGTTTTTT. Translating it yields CASSLTRKNTGELFF.

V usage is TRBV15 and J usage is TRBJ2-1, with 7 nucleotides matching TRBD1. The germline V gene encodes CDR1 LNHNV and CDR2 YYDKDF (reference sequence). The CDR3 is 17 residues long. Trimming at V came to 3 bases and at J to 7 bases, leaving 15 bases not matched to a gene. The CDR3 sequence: CATSRDSPTGLRNEQFF. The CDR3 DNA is TGTGCCACCAGCAGGGATTCGCCGACAGGGCTGCGGAATGAGCAGTTCTTC.

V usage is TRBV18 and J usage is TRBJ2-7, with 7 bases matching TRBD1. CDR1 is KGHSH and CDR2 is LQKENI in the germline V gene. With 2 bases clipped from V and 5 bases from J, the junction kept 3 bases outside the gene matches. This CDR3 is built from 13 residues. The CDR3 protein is CASSPGTDHEQYV. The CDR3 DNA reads TGTGCCAGCTCACCAGGGACAGACCACGAGCAGTACGTC.

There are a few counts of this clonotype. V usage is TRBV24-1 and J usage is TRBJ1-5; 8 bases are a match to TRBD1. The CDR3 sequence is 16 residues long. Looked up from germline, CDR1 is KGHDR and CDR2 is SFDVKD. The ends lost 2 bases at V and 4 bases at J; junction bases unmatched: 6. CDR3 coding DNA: TGTGCCACCAGTGATTCGACAGGGGTCGAGAATCAGCCCCAGCATTTT. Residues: CATSDSTGVENQPQHF.

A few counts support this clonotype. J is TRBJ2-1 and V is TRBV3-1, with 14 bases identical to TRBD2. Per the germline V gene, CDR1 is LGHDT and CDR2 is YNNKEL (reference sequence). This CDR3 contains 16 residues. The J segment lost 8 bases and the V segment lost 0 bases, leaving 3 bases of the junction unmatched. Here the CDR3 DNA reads TGTGCCAGCAGCCAAGATAGGGGACTAGCGGGAGATGAGCAGTTCTTC. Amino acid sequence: CASSQDRGLAGDEQFF.

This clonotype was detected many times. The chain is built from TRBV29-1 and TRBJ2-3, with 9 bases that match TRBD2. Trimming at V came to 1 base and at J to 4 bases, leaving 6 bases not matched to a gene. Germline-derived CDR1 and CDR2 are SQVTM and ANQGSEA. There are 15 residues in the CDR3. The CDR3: CSVEGDSGSSDTQYF. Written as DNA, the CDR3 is TGCAGCGTTGAAGGCGATAGCGGGAGTTCAGATACGCAGTATTTT.

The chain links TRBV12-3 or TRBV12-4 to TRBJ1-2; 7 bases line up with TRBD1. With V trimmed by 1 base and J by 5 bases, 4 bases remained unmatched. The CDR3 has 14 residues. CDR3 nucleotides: TGTGCCAGCAGTTTAGAGGGGGCTGGTTATGGCTACACCTTC. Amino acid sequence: CASSLEGAGYGYTF.